The rows below give T cell receptor beta chains drawn from one sample of a study of shared clonotypes between healthy human individuals. TCRdb's table, derived via immunoSEQ multiplex PCR, lists solely in-frame clones and lacks some. The sample yields under 600,000 clones, about 80% seen once. The sample was PBMCs. All receptors derive from a woman in her thirties or forties in good health. Some clones in this sample may be carry-over from other donors' samples. Each CDR3 is given without its conserved first and last residue. Clone size is shown for a subset of rows, as once, few, many or a class of expanded clone.

v_gene: TRBV4-1; j_gene: TRBJ2-5; abundance: -; CDR3aa: ASSQAGTGQETQY
v_gene: TRBV7-9; j_gene: TRBJ1-3; abundance: once; CDR3aa: ASSPYSSSGNTIY
v_gene: TRBV28; j_gene: TRBJ1-5; abundance: -; CDR3aa: ASSLYQGLNQPQH
v_gene: TRBV6-6; j_gene: TRBJ1-4; abundance: -; CDR3aa: ASQRVATNEKLF
v_gene: TRBV5-1; j_gene: TRBJ2-1; abundance: -; CDR3aa: ASSPWSSNNEQF
v_gene: TRBV28; j_gene: TRBJ1-4; abundance: -; CDR3aa: ASSPRTGHATNEKLF
v_gene: TRBV7-8; j_gene: TRBJ2-7; abundance: few; CDR3aa: ASSSSRGTYSYEQY
v_gene: TRBV7-3; j_gene: TRBJ2-1; abundance: few; CDR3aa: ASSSGLAANEQF
v_gene: TRBV7-8; j_gene: TRBJ2-5; abundance: -; CDR3aa: ASSLVRRRDGGETQY
v_gene: TRBV18; j_gene: TRBJ2-4; abundance: few; CDR3aa: ASSPGVGGNIQY
v_gene: TRBV5-1; j_gene: TRBJ1-2; abundance: once; CDR3aa: ASSPGTGNLHGYT
v_gene: TRBV2; j_gene: TRBJ1-2; abundance: -; CDR3aa: ASKEGQDYGYT
v_gene: TRBV5-4; j_gene: TRBJ2-5; abundance: -; CDR3aa: ASSLASRETQY
v_gene: TRBV5-1; j_gene: TRBJ2-1; abundance: many; CDR3aa: ASSIQGTSGVDEQF